One and the same sample provided the 25 T cell receptor beta chains below, sequenced in a study of cytomegalovirus exposure and HLA in healthy donors. Vbeta (60) and Jbeta (13) primers were used in the PCR. The method was immunoSEQ multiplex PCR; TCRdb's version includes in-frame clones alone and lacks a portion of them. Here the sample spans about 170,000 clones, around 80% being singletons. The sample consisted of PBMCs. These receptor sequences come from a woman in her forties or fifties in good health and CMV-seropositive.

The chain links TRBV7-3 to TRBJ1-2, with TRBD1 matching over 12 bases. Germline V lookup: CDR1 SGHTA, CDR2 FQGTGA. This CDR3 contains 15 residues. With 4 bases clipped from V and 8 bases from J, the junction kept 8 bases outside the gene matches. In DNA form, the CDR3 reads TGTGCCAGCAGCTCAACCCCGGGACAGGGGGCCGGCTACACCTTC. Protein sequence: CASSSTPGQGAGYTF.

The chain is built from TRBV2 and TRBJ1-2; 11 bases map to TRBD1. V lost 4 bases and J lost 8; bases outside the gene matches: 9. The CDR3 length is 15 residues. Germline V gene sequence: CDR1 SNHLY, CDR2 FYNNEI. The CDR3 DNA reads as TGTGCCAGCAGTGTTCGGACAGGGGGCACGGGAGGCTACACCTTC. Its protein is CASSVRTGGTGGYTF.

The CDR3 region has the DNA TGTGCCAGCAGTGAAACTAACGCCGGGGAGACCCAGTACTTC. It specifies CASSETNAGETQYF. This chain links TRBV6-1 with TRBJ2-5; D gene ambiguous. Between the trimmed V and J ends, which lost 2 bases and 5 bases, there was a span of 12 bases. Germline V CDR1 and CDR2: MNHNS, SASEGT. The CDR3 length is 14 residues.

Turning to this clone: The junction departs from germline at one end; a sequencing error may be responsible. The J gene is TRBJ2-7, the V gene TRBV7-9; possible D gene TRBD1, 6 bases. This CDR3 has 12 amino acids. Germline lookup yields CDR1 SEHNR and CDR2 FQNEAQ (reference sequence). The CDR3 DNA reads as TGTTCCAGCAGCTTAGGGGGAGACGAGCAGTACTTC. It codes for CSSSLGGDEQYF.

The chain recombines TRBV7-2 with TRBJ2-5; possible D gene TRBD1, 6 bases. The CDR3 is 16 amino acids. Germline V gene lookup returns CDR1 SGHTA and CDR2 FQGNSA. V was shortened by 1 base and J by 5 bases, with 17 bases between the two germline ends. CDR3 amino acids: CASSLEGATGSETQYF. The CDR3, as DNA: TGTGCCAGCAGCTTAGAAGGGGCAACAGGGTCGGAGACCCAGTACTTC.

V usage is TRBV7-3 and J usage is TRBJ2-2, with a weak D call TRBD1 (6 bases). Germline V gene lookup returns CDR1 SGHTA and CDR2 FQGTGA. V was clipped by 2 bases and J by 7 bases, with 14 bases between them. This CDR3 is built from 15 residues. The CDR3 is CASSLHQGQDGELFF. CDR3 nucleotide sequence: TGTGCCAGCAGCTTACATCAGGGGCAAGACGGGGAGCTGTTTTTT.

As regards this clone: An end of the junction differs from the germline gene, which may be a read error. The rearrangement links TRBV7-9 to TRBJ2-7; D is ambiguous. Germline V CDR1 and CDR2: SEHNR, FQNEAQ (reference sequence). The CDR3 contains 12 residues. CDR3 sequence (DNA): TGTTCCAGCAGCCTAAGTTTCTACGAGCAGTACTTC. Its protein product is CSSSLSFYEQYF. The full variable domain, completed using reference TRBV7-9 and TRBJ2-7, is DTGVSQNPRHKITKRGQNVTFRCDPISEHNRLYWYRQTLGQGPEFLTYFQNEAQLEKSRLLSDRFSAERPKGSFSTLEIQRTEQGDSAMYLCSSSLSFYEQYFGPGTRLTVT.

The rearrangement joins TRBV19 to TRBJ1-2; D is possibly TRBD1 (5 bases). V lost 5 bases, J lost 1 base, and 14 bases lay in between. This CDR3 contains 15 residues. Germline CDR1 LNHDA, CDR2 SQIVND (reference sequence). CDR3: CASSSTGANNYGYTF. As DNA, the CDR3 is TGTGCCAGTAGTTCCACTGGGGCGAATAACTATGGCTACACCTTC. The full variable domain, in which reference TRBV19 and TRBJ1-2 provide the parts outside the CDR3, is DGGITQSPKYLFRKEGQNVTLSCEQNLNHDAMYWYRQDPGQGLRLIYYSQIVNDFQKGDIAEGYSVSREKKESFPLTVTSAQKNPTAFYLCASSSTGANNYGYTFGSGTRLTVV.

This rearrangement joins TRBV7-6 to TRBJ2-2; D possibly corresponds to TRBD1 (6 bases). Deletions cut 6 bases from V and 1 base from J, with 9 bases between. The germline CDR1 and CDR2 sequences are SGHVS and FNYEAQ. The CDR3 extends over 14 amino acids. The DNA for the CDR3 is TGTGCCAGCAGGGGGGCAATGAACACCGGGGAGCTGTTTTTT. Translated, it gives CASRGAMNTGELFF.

The V gene is TRBV7-2, the J gene TRBJ2-1; maybe TRBD2 (7 bases). Trimming stripped 5 bases from V and 13 bases from J, with 21 bases between. CDR1 SGHTA and CDR2 FQGNSA come from the germline V gene. The CDR3 is 14 residues long. The CDR3 region has the DNA TGTGCCAGCAGCCCGCCGGGGGGCCCCCGTGAACAGTTCTTC. It specifies CASSPPGGPREQFF.

The V gene is TRBV5-4, the J gene TRBJ2-1; 9 bases are shared with TRBD1. V trimming: 4 bases; J trimming: 0 bases; junction bases outside the gene matches: 2. CDR3 length equals 15 residues. Per the germline V gene, CDR1 is SGHNT and CDR2 is YYREEE (reference sequence). In DNA form, the CDR3 reads TGTGCCAGCAGCCCGGGACAGGGCTCCTACAATGAGCAGTTCTTC. Translation gives CASSPGQGSYNEQFF.

The chain carries TRBV2 and TRBJ1-2, with 10 bases matching TRBD1. V lost 7 bases and J lost 5; bases outside the gene matches: 7. The CDR3 has 14 amino acids. The germline V gene encodes CDR1 SNHLY and CDR2 FYNNEI. The CDR3 sequence is CASIPGQGQYGYTF. CDR3 coding DNA: TGTGCCAGCATCCCGGGACAGGGGCAGTATGGCTACACCTTC.

The rearrangement uses TRBV7-2 and TRBJ2-3, with TRBD2 matching 7 bases. The germline CDR1 and CDR2 sequences are SGHTA and FQGNSA. The CDR3 contains 14 residues. After removal of 5 bases from V and 2 bases from J, the junction contained 4 bases not matched to a gene. In nucleotides, the CDR3 is TGTGCCAGCAGCACCGGGACTATCACAGATACGCAGTATTTT. Its translation is CASSTGTITDTQYF.

Of note for this clone: Other DNA sequences in this sample translate to the same CDR3. This chain links TRBV18 with TRBJ1-2; the match to TRBD1 covers 7 bases. The V and J ends lost 6 bases and 4 bases, in that order; junction bases with no gene match: 5. Germline V gene data show CDR1 as KGHSH and CDR2 as LQKENI. The CDR3 spans 13 residues. In nucleotides, the CDR3 is TGTGCCAGCTCTCCTGACAGGGTCTATGGCTACACCTTC. It translates to CASSPDRVYGYTF.

This clone appeared once. The chain links TRBV4-2 to TRBJ2-1; tentatively, D is TRBD2 (5 bases). The length of the CDR3 is 17 residues. Trimming pared 0 bases from V and 2 bases from J, leaving 14 bases between. Looked up from germline, CDR1 is LGHNA and CDR2 is YNFKEQ. This CDR3 is CASSQENGLATYNEQFF. CDR3 bases: TGTGCCAGCAGCCAAGAAAATGGCCTAGCCACCTACAATGAGCAGTTCTTC.

V and J are TRBV30 and TRBJ1-5; D remains ambiguous. CDR3 length: 14 residues. The ends were cut back, 2 bases at V and 3 bases at J, with 11 bases in the middle. In germline, CDR1 is GTSNPN, CDR2 SVGIG (reference sequence). The CDR3 here is CAWSYGPDNQPQHF. For the CDR3, the DNA is TGTGCCTGGAGTTATGGCCCAGACAATCAGCCCCAGCATTTT. The full variable domain, in which reference TRBV30 and TRBJ1-5 provide the parts outside the CDR3, is SQTIHQWPATLVQPVGSPLSLECTVEGTSNPNLYWYRQAAGRGLQLLFYSVGIGQISSEVPQNLSASRPQDRQFILSSKKLLLSDSGFYLCAWSYGPDNQPQHFGDGTRLSIL.

The chain couples TRBV19 to TRBJ1-6; 9 bases fit TRBD1. Per the germline V gene, CDR1 is LNHDA and CDR2 is SQIVND (reference sequence). The CDR3 runs to 13 residues. The V and J ends lost 5 bases and 9 bases, in that order; junction bases with no gene match: 2. Written as DNA, the CDR3 is TGTGCCAGTAGTGGGACAGGGATTTCACCCCTCCACTTT. It specifies CASSGTGISPLHF.

This sequence joins TRBV6-5 and TRBJ1-2; 9 bases agree with TRBD1. The trim removed 6 bases at V and 7 bases at J, leaving 12 bases unmatched. CDR1 is MNHEY, CDR2 SVGAGI, per germline. This CDR3 comprises 15 residues. In DNA, the CDR3 is TGTGCCAGCAGACGCGATCCGGGACAGGGTGGTGGCTACACCTTC. Translated, it gives CASRRDPGQGGGYTF.

The V call is TRBV5-1, the J call TRBJ1-1; a weak D match, TRBD1 (5 bases). Looked up from germline, CDR1 is SGHRS and CDR2 is YFSETQ. This CDR3 comprises 16 residues. V lost 3 bases to trimming and J lost 3 bases, with 18 bases between them. CDR3 nucleotides: TGCGCCAGCAGCTCCCGGGTTTCGGGAGGGGACACTGAAGCTTTCTTT. This gives the protein CASSSRVSGGDTEAFF.

The rearrangement links TRBV19 to TRBJ1-1; the D is unclear. Per germline, CDR1 LNHDA and CDR2 SQIVND (reference sequence). V lost 7 bases to trimming and J lost 2 bases, with 8 bases between them. This CDR3 has 12 residues. CDR3 in DNA: TGTGCCAGTATTACGGGAAACACTGAAGCTTTCTTT. Its protein product is CASITGNTEAFF.

This sequence joins TRBV5-1 and TRBJ2-7; 8 nucleotides match TRBD2. V dropped 0 bases and J dropped 4; count of bases not matched to a gene: 6. The CDR3 covers 15 residues. Germline V gene data show CDR1 as SGHRS and CDR2 as YFSETQ. In DNA, the CDR3 is TGCGCCAGCAGCTTGGAAAGCGGGAGAATTTACGAGCAGTACTTC. The encoded protein is CASSLESGRIYEQYF.

The CDR3 coding sequence is TGCGCCAGCAGCCTTACCGGACAGCAAAATTCACCCCTCCACTTT. It is translated as CASSLTGQQNSPLHF. The chain combines TRBV4-3 with TRBJ1-6; tentatively, D is TRBD1 (6 bases). The V and J ends lost 4 bases and 7 bases respectively, with 14 bases between them. Germline lookup yields CDR1 LGHNA and CDR2 YSLEER. The CDR3 extends over 15 amino acids.

The rearrangement joins TRBV7-2 to TRBJ1-5; 9 bases are shared with TRBD1. This CDR3 region has 16 residues. The V and J ends lost 2 bases and 7 bases, in that order; junction bases with no gene match: 9. CDR1 SGHTA and CDR2 FQGNSA come from the germline V gene. In DNA form, the CDR3 reads TGTGCCAGCAGCTTAAATTTGGGACAGGGTTGGCAGCCCCAGCATTTT. Residues: CASSLNLGQGWQPQHF. Looking up the rest from reference TRBV7-2 and TRBJ1-5 gives the full variable domain: GAGVSQSPSNKVTEKGKDVELRCDPISGHTALYWYRQSLGQGLEFLIYFQGNSAPDKSGLPSDRFSAERTGGSVSTLTIQRTQQEDSAVYLCASSLNLGQGWQPQHFGDGTRLSIL.

The chain carries TRBV7-2 and TRBJ2-7, with 8 bases aligning to TRBD2. The CDR3 contains 15 residues. Germline V CDR1 and CDR2: SGHTA, FQGNSA. After removal of 3 bases from V and 1 base from J, the junction contained 5 bases not matched to a gene. Written as DNA, the CDR3 is TGTGCCAGCAGCTTCCGGGGGGGCGCATCCTACGAGCAGTACTTC. This encodes CASSFRGGASYEQYF.

The gene calls are TRBV6-1 and TRBJ2-5, with 11 bases identical to TRBD1. The junction had 6 bases not matched to a gene; V was cut back by 4 bases and J by 2 bases. Germline CDR1 is MNHNS and CDR2 is SASEGT. This CDR3 has 16 residues. The CDR3 sequence is CASSAMGQGVQETQYF. CDR3 in DNA: TGTGCCAGCAGTGCAATGGGACAGGGGGTTCAAGAGACCCAGTACTTC.